The present T cell receptor (beta chain) was sequenced within a study of cytomegalovirus exposure and HLA in healthy donors. At the level of the study: Within an early data release were 85 million or so unique TCRs drawn from HLA-typed donors.

PCR involved 60 Vbeta and 13 Jbeta primers. The protocol was immunoSEQ multiplex PCR, while the TCRdb copy is restricted to in-frame clones and leaves out a portion. Its clone listing holds under 200,000 clones. As concerns this clone: The antigen remains undetermined.

Study results and caveats: A likely sequencing artifact accounted for one observed cluster of highly shared sequence variants. The sole available immune exposure information was CMV serostatus. Per a later analysis, HLA-associated TCR beta chains showed more clonal expansion than other, equally common TCR beta chains.

The germline gives CDR1 SGHRS, CDR2 YFSETQ. CDR3 length: 13 amino acids. V lost 6 bases to trimming and J lost 6 bases; unmatched junction nucleotides: 4. The sample comprised PBMCs. J is TRBJ1-2 and V is TRBV5-1, with 11 nucleotides matching TRBD1. This receptor was identified in a woman younger than 35 in good health and CMV-seropositive. CDR3 nucleotides: TGCGCCAGCAACCCGGGACAGGGGGATGGCTACACCTTC. It codes for CASNPGQGDGYTF.